The 16 T cell receptor beta chains presented below share a single source sample, sequenced in a study of glioma-infiltrating T cells. TCR alpha and beta CDR3 regions were amplified from RNA using iRepertoire nested multiplex PCR. MiXCR, applied by TCRdb to the multiplex PCR reads, yields one record per CDR3 protein. The sample includes approximately 400,000 distinct CDR3 sequences, more than 35% of them seen just once. Sequencing was performed on glioma tissue, nonneoplastic brain tissue, or PBMCs (not recorded which). These receptors all stem from a human donor with low-grade glioma or glioblastoma, undergoing nonglioma brain surgery, or in good health (not recorded which).

This clonotype was counted between two and nine times. This may be a read error, as it is one base from a much larger clone. The chain is built from TRBV15 and TRBJ1-1; TRBD1 might be the D (5 bases). The germline gives CDR1 LNHNV, CDR2 YYDKDF (reference sequence). The V end lost 7 bases, the J end lost 0 bases, and 6 bases lay between the germline ends. The CDR3 covers 12 residues. Written as DNA, the CDR3 is TGTGCCACCACAGGGATGAACACTGAAGCTTTCTTT. Amino acid sequence: CATTGMNTEAFF.

In DNA form, the CDR3 reads TGTGCCAGTAGTATTCGCAGGGCCTTTAACCATTTGAAGGACTATGGCTACACCTTC. Its protein is CASSIRRAFNHLKDYGYTF. J is TRBJ1-2 and V is TRBV19; D perhaps matches TRBD1 (5 bases). Trimming removed 3 bases from V and 3 bases from J, with 26 bases in between. This CDR3 region has 19 residues. CDR1 is LNHDA and CDR2 is SQIVND in the germline V gene (reference sequence).

This chain connects TRBV19 to TRBJ2-1, with 9 bases lining up with TRBD2. V was clipped by 6 bases and J by 6 bases; unmatched bases: 9. Looked up from germline, CDR1 is LNHDA and CDR2 is SQIVND (reference sequence). The CDR3 runs 15 residues. The CDR3 nucleotides are TGTGCCAGTAGCCTTCGAGCGGGAGGAGGCAATGAGCAGTTCTTC. Its translation: CASSLRAGGGNEQFF. Drawing the rest from reference TRBV19 and TRBJ2-1, the complete variable domain is DGGITQSPKYLFRKEGQNVTLSCEQNLNHDAMYWYRQDPGQGLRLIYYSQIVNDFQKGDIAEGYSVSREKKESFPLTVTSAQKNPTAFYLCASSLRAGGGNEQFFGPGTRLTVL.

A few counts support this clonotype. The chain links TRBV28 to TRBJ2-3, with 7 positions matching TRBD1. This CDR3 contains 15 residues. The V gene end was trimmed by 4 bases and the J gene end by 2 bases; junction bases not matched to a gene: 6. Germline CDR1 reads MDHEN; CDR2 reads SYDVKM. CDR3 DNA sequence: TGTGCCAGCAGTTCGACAGGGAGTCCCACAGATACGCAGTATTTT. Translating gives CASSSTGSPTDTQYF.

This clonotype showed up just a few times. The chain carries TRBV7-8 and TRBJ2-1; 11 nucleotides match TRBD2. V shed 5 bases, J shed 2 bases, and the junction held 5 bases outside the gene matches. The CDR3 spans 16 residues. Germline-derived CDR1 and CDR2 are SGHVS and FQNEAQ. Here the CDR3 DNA reads TGTGCCAGCAGCATTCTAGCGGGAGGAACCTACAATGAGCAGTTCTTC. It specifies CASSILAGGTYNEQFF. Full variable domain (outside the CDR3, taken from reference TRBV7-8 and TRBJ2-1): GAGVSQSPRYKVAKRGQDVALRCDPISGHVSLFWYQQALGQGPEFLTYFQNEAQLDKSGLPSDRFFAERPEGSVSTLKIQRTQQEDSAVYLCASSILAGGTYNEQFFGPGTRLTVL.

This clonotype has a single count. This chain uses TRBV6-6 with TRBJ2-7; 8 nucleotides agree with TRBD2. Trimming took 4 bases from V and 0 from J; bases not matched to a gene: 8. The length of the CDR3 is 16 residues. The germline V gene has CDR1 MNHNY and CDR2 SVGAGI (reference sequence). The CDR3 nucleotides are TGTGCCAGCAGTTCCAGCGGGAGTATCCCCTCCTACGAGCAGTACTTC. This codes for CASSSSGSIPSYEQYF.

At least ten counts were recorded for this clonotype. The gene calls are TRBV15 and TRBJ2-3, with unresolved D. CDR3 length: 14 amino acids. Germline assignment: CDR1 LNHNV and CDR2 YYDKDF (reference sequence). V shed 1 base and J shed 2 bases, with 7 bases lying between them. CDR3 bases: TGTGCCACCAGCAGAGGACCTAACACAGATACGCAGTATTTT. Residues: CATSRGPNTDTQYF.

Only a few counts were recorded for this clonotype. This chain joins TRBV27 and TRBJ2-5; 10 bases agree with TRBD2. Germline V lookup: CDR1 MNHEY, CDR2 SMNVEV (reference sequence). The CDR3 length is 15 residues. V was clipped by 5 bases and J by 5 bases; unmatched bases: 8. CDR3: CASSPRGLATETQYF. The CDR3, as DNA: TGTGCCAGCAGTCCCCGGGGACTAGCGACGGAGACCCAGTACTTC.

This chain links TRBV27 with TRBJ2-1, with 8 bases matching TRBD1. The junction had 9 bases not matched to a gene; V was cut back by 3 bases and J by 5 bases. This CDR3 comprises 16 residues. Germline V gives CDR1 MNHEY, CDR2 SMNVEV (reference sequence). For the CDR3, the DNA is TGTGCCAGCAGTTTGGCCGAGACAGGGGTCCACAATGAGCAGTTCTTC. Encoded protein: CASSLAETGVHNEQFF.

The chain carries TRBV4-2 and TRBJ1-3; D is ambiguous. V lost 1 base, J lost 8 bases, and 12 bases lay in between. CDR1 LGHNA and CDR2 YNFKEQ come from the germline V gene. CDR3 length: 14 amino acids. CDR3: CASSQVVPDHTIYF. The CDR3 nucleotides read TGTGCCAGCAGCCAAGTGGTACCGGACCACACCATATATTTT.

The J gene is TRBJ2-3, the V gene TRBV4-2, with D unclear. Looked up from germline, CDR1 is LGHNA and CDR2 is YNFKEQ. The CDR3 loop spans 15 amino acids. V was cut by 0 bases and J by 0 bases, with 7 bases left in between. CDR3 amino acids: CASSQDMSSTDTQYF. CDR3 coding DNA: TGTGCCAGCAGCCAAGATATGAGTAGCACAGATACGCAGTATTTT.

This clonotype was detected only a few times. In DNA form, the CDR3 reads TGCAGTGCTAGGGACGGACAGGGTGGGCCCCTCGGTACGCAGTATTTT. Its translation: CSARDGQGGPLGTQYF. The chain carries TRBV20-1 and TRBJ2-3; 8 nucleotides align to TRBD1. J gave up 8 bases and V 3 bases, and 16 bases lay outside the gene matches. The CDR3 runs to 16 residues. In germline, CDR1 is DFQATT, CDR2 SNEGSKA (reference sequence).

This clonotype was seen more than once but under ten times. The CDR3 DNA reads as TGTGCCAGCTCACCCCGGACAGCCTCCTACGAGCAGTACTTC. Translated, it gives CASSPRTASYEQYF. This chain connects TRBV18 to TRBJ2-7, with a weak D call TRBD1 (6 bases). Trimming took 3 bases from V and 0 from J, leaving 9 bases between them. From germline, CDR1 is KGHSH and CDR2 LQKENI. This CDR3 is 14 amino acids long.

This CDR3 is CASKNSLGYEQYF. CDR3 nucleotides: TGTGCCAGCAAAAACTCTCTAGGATACGAGCAGTACTTC. The V call is TRBV28, the J call TRBJ2-7; D is unclear. The CDR3 consists of 13 residues. Trimming stripped 7 bases from V and 4 bases from J, with 14 bases between. Germline assignment: CDR1 MDHEN and CDR2 SYDVKM.

This clonotype was seen repeatedly, ten times or more. V and J are TRBV4-1 and TRBJ1-1; D perhaps matches TRBD1 (6 bases). Germline loops: CDR1 MGHRA, CDR2 YSYEKL. CDR3 size: 12 residues. Trimming cost V 1 base and J 8 bases, with 8 bases left between them. CDR3 bases: TGCGCCAGCAGCCAAGTTGGGACAGAAGCTTTCTTT. Translating gives CASSQVGTEAFF.

This clonotype occurred a few times. The chain has TRBV6-6 and TRBJ1-2; possibly TRBD1 for D (6 bases). The V end was cut by 3 bases, the J end by 4 bases, with 12 bases between. Germline values: CDR1 MNHNY, CDR2 SVGAGI (reference sequence). The CDR3 is 14 residues long. The CDR3 region is CASSYQGRVYGYTF. DNA for the CDR3: TGTGCCAGCAGTTATCAGGGGCGCGTCTATGGCTACACCTTC.